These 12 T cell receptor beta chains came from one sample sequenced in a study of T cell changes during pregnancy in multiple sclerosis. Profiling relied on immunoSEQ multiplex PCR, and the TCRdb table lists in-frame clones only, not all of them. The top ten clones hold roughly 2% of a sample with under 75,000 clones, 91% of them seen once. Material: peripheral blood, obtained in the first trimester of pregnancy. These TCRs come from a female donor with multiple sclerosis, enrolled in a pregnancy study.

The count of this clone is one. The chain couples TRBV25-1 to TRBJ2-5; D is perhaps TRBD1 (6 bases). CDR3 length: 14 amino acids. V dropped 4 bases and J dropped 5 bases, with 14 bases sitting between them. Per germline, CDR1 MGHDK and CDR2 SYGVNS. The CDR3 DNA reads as TGTGCCAGCAGTGGAGGACAGATTTTGGAGACCCAGTACTTC. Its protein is CASSGGQILETQYF.

The CDR3 loop is CASRTGGQETQYF. The CDR3 DNA sequence: TGTGCCAGCAGGACAGGTGGTCAAGAGACCCAGTACTTC. The V and J genes are TRBV6-1 and TRBJ2-5, with D perhaps matching TRBD1 (6 bases). The germline gives CDR1 MNHNS, CDR2 SASEGT. Trimming stripped 6 bases from V and 2 bases from J, with 10 bases between. CDR3 length: 13 residues.

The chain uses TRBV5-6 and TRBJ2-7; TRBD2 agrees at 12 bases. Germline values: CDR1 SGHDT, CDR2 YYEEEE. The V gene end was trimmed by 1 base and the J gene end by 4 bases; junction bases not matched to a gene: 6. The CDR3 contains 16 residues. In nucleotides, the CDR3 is TGTGCCAGCAGCTTGAGGCTAGCGGGGGGGCCTTACGAGCAGTACTTC. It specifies CASSLRLAGGPYEQYF.

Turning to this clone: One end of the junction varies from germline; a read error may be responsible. The chain's CDR3 is CAWSVGGEPLF. The CDR3 DNA reads as TGTGCCTGGAGTGTAGGAGGGGAACCGCTCTTC. The chain combines TRBV30 with TRBJ2-1; possible D gene TRBD2, 6 bases. Germline lookup yields CDR1 GTSNPN and CDR2 SVGIG (reference sequence). This CDR3 has 11 residues.

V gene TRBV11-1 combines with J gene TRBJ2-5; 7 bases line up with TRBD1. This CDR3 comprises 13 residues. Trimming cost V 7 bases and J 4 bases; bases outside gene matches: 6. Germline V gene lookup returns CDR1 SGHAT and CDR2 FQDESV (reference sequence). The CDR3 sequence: CASTRAGGETQYF. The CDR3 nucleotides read TGTGCCAGCACGAGGGCAGGGGGAGAGACCCAGTACTTC.

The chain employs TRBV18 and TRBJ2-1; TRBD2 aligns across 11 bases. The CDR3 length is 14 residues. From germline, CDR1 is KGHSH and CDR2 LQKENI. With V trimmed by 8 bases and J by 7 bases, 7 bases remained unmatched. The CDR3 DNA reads TGTGCCAGCAATAGCGGGAGGGCCGGGAATGAGCAGTTCTTC. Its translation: CASNSGRAGNEQFF.

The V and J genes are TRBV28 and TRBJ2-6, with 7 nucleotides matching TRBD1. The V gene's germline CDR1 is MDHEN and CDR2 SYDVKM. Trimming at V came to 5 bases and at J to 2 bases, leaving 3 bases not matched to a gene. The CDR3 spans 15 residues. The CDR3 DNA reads TGTGCCAGCAGTCCTACAGGGGCTGGGGCCAACGTCCTGACTTTC. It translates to CASSPTGAGANVLTF. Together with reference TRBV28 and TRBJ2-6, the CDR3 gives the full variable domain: DVKVTQSSRYLVKRTGEKVFLECVQDMDHENMFWYRQDPGLGLRLIYFSYDVKMKEKGDIPEGYSVSREKKERFSLILESASTNQTSMYLCASSPTGAGANVLTFGAGSRLTVL.

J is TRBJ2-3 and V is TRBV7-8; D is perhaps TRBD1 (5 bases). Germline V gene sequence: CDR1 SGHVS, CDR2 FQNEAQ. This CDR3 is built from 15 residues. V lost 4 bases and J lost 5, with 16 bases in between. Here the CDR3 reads CASSSDLPGQDTQYF. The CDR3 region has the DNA TGTGCCAGCAGCTCCGATCTTCCAGGGCAAGATACGCAGTATTTT.

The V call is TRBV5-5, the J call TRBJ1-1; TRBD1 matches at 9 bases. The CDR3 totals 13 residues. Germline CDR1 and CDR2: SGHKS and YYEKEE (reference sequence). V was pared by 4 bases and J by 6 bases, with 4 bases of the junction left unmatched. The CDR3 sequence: CASSGTGRAEAFF. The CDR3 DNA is TGTGCCAGCAGCGGGACAGGGAGAGCTGAAGCTTTCTTT.

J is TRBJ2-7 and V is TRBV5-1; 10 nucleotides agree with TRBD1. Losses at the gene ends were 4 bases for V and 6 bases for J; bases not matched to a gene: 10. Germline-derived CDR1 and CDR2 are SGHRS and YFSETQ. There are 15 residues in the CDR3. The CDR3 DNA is TGCGCCAGCAGCACAACCGGGACAGGGGCAGGCGAGCAGTACTTC. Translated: CASSTTGTGAGEQYF.

CDR3 nucleotides: TGTGCCAGCAGTTTATTATCGCGACTGACCAGCTCCTATAATTCACCCCTCCACTTT. It yields the protein CASSLLSRLTSSYNSPLHF. This sequence joins TRBV27 and TRBJ1-6; no definite D call. Trimming left V 1 base short and J 0 bases short, with 16 bases between. CDR3 length equals 19 residues. The germline V gene encodes CDR1 MNHEY and CDR2 SMNVEV (reference sequence).

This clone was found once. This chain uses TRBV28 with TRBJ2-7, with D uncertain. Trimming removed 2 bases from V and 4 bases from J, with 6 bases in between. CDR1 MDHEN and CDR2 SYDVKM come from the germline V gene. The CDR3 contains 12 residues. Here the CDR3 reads CASSLENYEQYF. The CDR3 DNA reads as TGTGCCAGCAGTTTAGAGAATTACGAGCAGTACTTC.